The rows below give T cell receptor beta chains drawn from one sample of a study of T cell repertoires in cytomegalovirus infection. TCRdb recomputed calls from the reads with MiXCR, one row per CDR3 protein. This sample yields almost 300,000 distinct CDR3 sequences, of which about 9.1% are seen a single time; less than 3% belongs to the top ten. The specimen was PBMCs. The receptors were gathered from a human donor in good health (CMV status not recorded). Some clones in this sample may be carry-over from other donors' samples. Both conserved end residues are part of each CDR3. The D gene is left open where the match is weak. The listing skips clone size in some rows; elsewhere it reads once, few, many or a size class.

>TRBJ1-2|many|TRBV28|.
TGTGCCAGCAGTTTTGAAGACCGTAACTATGGCTACACCTTC
CASSFEDRNYGYTF
>TRBJ1-1|many|TRBV28|.
TGTGCCACCGCCGGGACAATGAACACTGAAGCTTTCTTT
CATAGTMNTEAFF
>TRBJ1-4|.|TRBV15|.
TGTGCCACCAGCAGAGCCCTCAGACTTTTGAATGAAAAACTGTTTTTT
CATSRALRLLNEKLFF
>TRBJ1-1|many|TRBV5-1|.
TGCGCCAGCAGCTTGGCCGGAGGGTTCGAAGCTTTCTTT
CASSLAGGFEAFF
>TRBJ1-2|many|TRBV28|TRBD1
TGTGCCAGCAGTTCCGCCCAGGGGGCCTATGGCTACACCTTC
CASSSAQGAYGYTF
>TRBJ1-4|few|TRBV20-1|.
TGCAGTGCTAGTAGGGACTACACTAATGAAAAACTGTTTTTT
CSASRDYTNEKLFF
>TRBJ1-4|.|TRBV20-1|TRBD1
TGCAGTGCTCTCCCCGGGACAGGGACCCATAATGAAAAACTGTTTTTT
CSALPGTGTHNEKLFF
>TRBJ1-2|many|TRBV20-1|.
TGCAGTGCTAGAGAGACCCTCGCGGGGTACTACACCTTC
CSARETLAGYYTF
>TRBJ1-1|many|TRBV11-1|.
TGTGCCAGCAGCCCCCGGGTGGGCACTGAAGCTTTCTTT
CASSPRVGTEAFF
>TRBJ1-1|many|TRBV11-3|TRBD1
TGTGCCAGCAGCTCCTCCGGGACAGGGGCTGAAGCTTTCTTT
CASSSSGTGAEAFF
>TRBJ2-7|many|TRBV12-3/TRBV12-4|.
TGTGCCAGCAGAAAGAATCAGGGCGGGCACGAGCAGTACTTC
CASRKNQGGHEQYF
>TRBJ1-2|many|TRBV12-3/TRBV12-4|.
TGTGCCAGCAGTTTACCCCTGAAAGGGGAAGGCGCCTTC
CASSLPLKGEGAF
>TRBJ2-5|few|TRBV7-3|TRBD1
TGTGCCAGCAGCCCCAGGACAGGTCAGGCAGCCCAGTACTTC
CASSPRTGQAAQYF
>TRBJ1-2|few|TRBV14|.
TGTGCCAGCAGCCAAGGAGGCGGATTCTATGGCTACACCTTC
CASSQGGGFYGYTF
>TRBJ1-1|few|TRBV6-5|.
TGTGCCAGTGAACCAGGGAGAGGGACTGAAGCTTTCTTT
CASEPGRGTEAFF
>TRBJ2-1|few|TRBV11-2|.
TGTGCCAGCACCCTATACCCCAGCGACATTGGGGGGGAGCAGTTCTTC
CASTLYPSDIGGEQFF
>TRBJ2-3|few|TRBV7-9|.
TGTGCCAGCGGATATACAGGAGAACCTTCTCCTAGCACAGATACGCAGTATTTT
CASGYTGEPSPSTDTQYF
>TRBJ1-1|few|TRBV25-1|.
TGTGCCAGCAAACCCGGGCAGAACACTGAAGCTTTCTTT
CASKPGQNTEAFF
>TRBJ2-2|.|TRBV2|.
TGTGCCAGCAGTGAAGACAAGGTCGTCACCGGGGAGCTGTTTTTT
CASSEDKVVTGELFF
>TRBJ1-6|many|TRBV28|TRBD1
TGTGCCAGCAGTTCCCGACAGGGGGCGTATAATTCACCCCTCCACTTT
CASSSRQGAYNSPLHF
>TRBJ2-6|many|TRBV6-1|TRBD1
TGTGCCAGCAGTACCGGGACAGGGGGGTCTGGGGCCAACGTCCTGACTTTC
CASSTGTGGSGANVLTF
>TRBJ2-3|many|TRBV27|.
TGTGCCAGCAGTTTACAGCAGGTCACAGATACGCAGTATTTT
CASSLQQVTDTQYF
>TRBJ2-7|many|TRBV6-6|.
TGTGCCAGCAGTTACTCCCTGTTAGCCTACGAGCAGTACTTC
CASSYSLLAYEQYF
>TRBJ2-1|many|TRBV5-5|.
TGTGCCAGCAGCTTGGAACAGGGAGCCTACAATGAGCAGTTCTTC
CASSLEQGAYNEQFF
>TRBJ1-2|many|TRBV6-5|.
TGTGCCAGCAGTTACAGGGGGACGGCTAACTATGGCTACACCTTC
CASSYRGTANYGYTF
>TRBJ2-1|.|TRBV23-1|.
TGCGCCAGCAGTCAACTCCGGCACAATGAGCAGTTCTTC
CASSQLRHNEQFF
>TRBJ2-2|many|TRBV2|TRBD1
TGTGCCAGCAGCATGAGGGGGCCGAGCACCGGGGAGCTGTTTTTT
CASSMRGPSTGELFF